The T cell receptor (beta chain) under discussion was sequenced for a study of CD8+ T cells in alopecia areata (dated by TCRdb to 2017 to 2018). Study-wide context: To study T cell clonal expansion in alopecia areata, the researchers applied high-throughput TCRbeta sequencing to both the C3H/HeJ mouse model and human patients. Scalp tissue and sorted CD4+ and CD8+ peripheral blood T cells from patchy and totalis/universalis alopecia areata patients and from healthy controls were covered by human TCRbeta sequencing. The RNA source kit depended on sample type: the PAXgene miRNA kit for fixed scalp, the miRNeasy kit for PBMCs, and the RNeasy kit for mouse skin. TCRbeta CDR3 regions were amplified by immunoSEQ multiplex PCR with 35 Vbeta forward and 13 Jbeta reverse primers. Clonality in the scalp was compared among normal scalp (n=4), patchy alopecia areata scalp (n=8), and alopecia totalis/universalis scalp (n=8).

A word on this clone: The clone's antigen remains unknown. The sample holds no much larger clone one base away, and base qualities are not on file.

PBMCs were isolated by density centrifugation and stained for CD3, CD4 and CD8, and CD4+ and CD8+ T cells were sorted on a FACSAria. Scalp biopsies and blood samples were provided by unaffected controls. The method was the immunoSEQ multiplex PCR assay. For TCR sequencing, RNA was extracted from every sample and reverse transcribed into cDNA to serve as template. SuperScript III was used to make first-strand cDNA, primed with a 2:1 mix of oligo-dT and random hexamers. A synthetic immune receptor repertoire was used to measure amplification bias, and any remaining bias was corrected computationally. The paper's processing steps were these. Raw reads were preprocessed for error removal, and CDR3 was defined according to IMGT conventions as running from the conserved cysteine to phenylalanine. Clonality was calculated as 1 minus Shannon entropy normalized by log2 of the number of productive unique TCRs. CD4 or CD8 identity of scalp clones was inferred by cross-referencing scalp TCRbeta sequences with sorted blood CD4 and CD8 repertoires. Sourced from immuneACCESS, this table was stored by TCRdb with only in-frame sequences that have V and J called. A share of the clones is absent; for the studies checked, an unresolved V gene accounts for under half, and the remainder has no known explanation. Clonal size and the V and J genes are those of that table, whereas D and trimming came from the DNA. In this sample the table shows 90,000 to 130,000 clones, around 59% of which occur a single time. The ten most abundant clones make up 20% to 25% of the sample.

Paper-wide results and their limitations: TCR sequences shared between patients were less clear than in mice, possibly partly because of HLA diversity in the patient population. Compared with normal scalp, lesional scalp had higher clonality and more expanded CD8+ clones, particularly in alopecia totalis/universalis, a pattern that suggests antigenic drive. Scalp TCR repertoire analysis is complicated because resident alphabeta T cells in normal human skin are also sequenced, whereas mouse skin is dominated by gammadelta T cells.

CDR1 SGDLS and CDR2 YYNGEE were looked up in the germline V gene. V was cut back by 4 bases and J by 11 bases, leaving a gap of 19 bases between them. From cysteine to phenylalanine, the CDR3 is 15 amino acids long. The sequence is cut down to CDR3 DNA, 45 bases in frame from base 1. The sequencing sample was made of CD8+ T cells sorted from blood. Rearrangement joined TRBV9 to TRBJ1-6, and possibly TRBD1, on 5 matching bases. This clonotype was sampled from a human donor in good health. The DNA is as follows: TGTGCCAGCAGCCTCGAAGACAGACTAGCTGCACCCCTCCACTTT. This codes for CASSLEDRLAAPLHF.